This TCR beta chain was profiled in a study of Ad26.COV2.S vaccination and SARS-CoV-2 variants. Notes on the study in general: After vaccination, reports described spike-specific CD8+ and CD4+ T cell responses as showing substantial breadth. Analyses that measured TCR breadth and depth may have underestimated total T cell responses.

Trimming took off 3 bases at V and 0 bases at J, with 11 bases between the two ends. Looked up from germline, CDR1 is DFQATT and CDR2 is SNEGSKA (reference sequence). The CDR3 is 14 residues long. On this clone itself: Its cognate antigen is unknown.

Some clones are missing from TCRdb's copy, which holds only in-frame ones; the method was immunoSEQ multiplex PCR. The table shows around 170,000 clones, with around nine tenths occurring only once. The chain recombines TRBV20-1 with TRBJ1-1; weak D call: TRBD1 (6 bases). The source of this sequence is a human donor who had recovered from COVID-19. Specimen: peripheral blood, collected after recovery from COVID-19. CDR3 protein: CSASWGQMNTEAFF. As DNA, the CDR3 is TGCAGTGCTAGTTGGGGACAAATGAACACTGAAGCTTTCTTT.